This TCR beta chain comes out of a study of cytomegalovirus exposure and HLA in healthy donors. The study's findings and limits: Rates of TCR association differed by HLA locus in a later analysis, with DRB1 highest and HLA-C lowest. Altogether, 164 TCR beta chains were recorded as cytomegalovirus-associated.

Remarks on this clone: Antigen specificity is unknown.

PCR was performed using 60 Vbeta and 13 Jbeta primers. TCRdb's copy holds only in-frame clones and misses some; the assay was immunoSEQ multiplex PCR. The top ten clones hold around 9.9% of a sample with 100,000 to 150,000 clones, around 82% of them seen once. Trimming took 4 bases from V and 6 from J, leaving 9 bases between them. Germline loops: CDR1 GTSNPN, CDR2 SVGIG (reference sequence). The CDR3 totals 12 residues. This receptor was identified in a man between 25 and 39 years old in good health and CMV-seropositive. The specimen was PBMCs. This chain uses TRBV30 with TRBJ2-2; TRBD2 is a possible D gene (5 bases). For the CDR3, the DNA is TGTGCCTGGAACGGGAAGCCCGGGGAGCTGTTTTTT. Its translation is CAWNGKPGELFF.